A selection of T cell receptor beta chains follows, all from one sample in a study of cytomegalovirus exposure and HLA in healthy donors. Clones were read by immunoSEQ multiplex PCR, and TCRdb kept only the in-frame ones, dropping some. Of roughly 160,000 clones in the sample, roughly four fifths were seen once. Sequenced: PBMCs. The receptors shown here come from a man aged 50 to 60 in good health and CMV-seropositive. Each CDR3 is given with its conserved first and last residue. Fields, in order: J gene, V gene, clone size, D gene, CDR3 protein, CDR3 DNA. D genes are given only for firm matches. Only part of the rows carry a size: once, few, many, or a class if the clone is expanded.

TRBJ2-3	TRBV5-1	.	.	CASSLWRGTDTQYF	TGCGCCAGCAGCTTGTGGAGAGGGACAGATACGCAGTATTTT
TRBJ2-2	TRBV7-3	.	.	CASSRGGADTGELFF	TGTGCCAGCAGCAGGGGGGGAGCTGACACCGGGGAGCTGTTTTTT
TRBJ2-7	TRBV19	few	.	CASKSQTDTYEQYF	TGTGCCAGTAAATCTCAAACAGACACCTACGAGCAGTACTTC
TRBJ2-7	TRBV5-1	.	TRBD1	CASSLGAGTGIPYEQYF	TGCGCCAGCAGCTTGGGAGCCGGGACAGGGATTCCCTACGAGCAGTACTTC
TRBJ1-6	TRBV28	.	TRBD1	CASTSTGVNSPLHF	TGTGCCAGCACTTCGACAGGGGTGAATTCACCCCTCCACTTT
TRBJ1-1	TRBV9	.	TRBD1	CASSVAYGTGLNTEAFF	TGTGCCAGCAGCGTAGCCTACGGGACAGGGCTGAACACTGAAGCTTTCTTT
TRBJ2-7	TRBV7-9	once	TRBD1	CASSLALFWTGMGDEQYF	TGTGCCAGCAGCTTAGCCCTCTTTTGGACAGGGATGGGGGACGAGCAGTACTTC
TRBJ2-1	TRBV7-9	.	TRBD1	CASSSGQGKNNEQFF	TGTGCCAGCAGCTCCGGACAGGGGAAGAACAATGAGCAGTTCTTC
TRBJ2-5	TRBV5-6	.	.	CASSLEDGWETQYF	TGTGCCAGCAGCTTGGAAGACGGGTGGGAGACCCAGTACTTC
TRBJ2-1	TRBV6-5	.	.	CASSYFKEGNEQFF	TGTGCCAGCAGTTACTTCAAGGAGGGCAATGAGCAGTTCTTC
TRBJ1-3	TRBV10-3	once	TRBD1	CAIRPTGPENTIYF	TGTGCCATCAGACCGACAGGGCCCGAAAACACCATATATTTT
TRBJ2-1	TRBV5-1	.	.	CASSWGWENEQFF	TGCGCCAGCAGCTGGGGTTGGGAGAATGAGCAGTTCTTC
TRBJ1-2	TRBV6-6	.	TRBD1	CASSHRGRSGFDGYTF	TGTGCCAGCAGCCACAGGGGGAGGTCCGGGTTCGATGGCTACACCTTC
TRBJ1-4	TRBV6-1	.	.	CASSELTGATNEKLFF	TGTGCCAGCAGTGAATTGACGGGTGCAACTAATGAAAAACTGTTTTTT
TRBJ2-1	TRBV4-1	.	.	CASSQGVGRSYNEQFF	TGCGCCAGCAGCCAAGGGGTGGGCAGGTCCTACAATGAGCAGTTCTTC
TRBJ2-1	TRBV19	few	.	CASSKETHNEQFF	TGTGCCAGTAGTAAGGAGACTCACAATGAGCAGTTCTTC
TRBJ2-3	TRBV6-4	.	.	CASSVTLGTDTQYF	TGTGCCAGCAGTGTTACTCTCGGCACAGATACGCAGTATTTT
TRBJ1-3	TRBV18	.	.	CASSPQQGKTGNTIYF	TGTGCCAGCTCACCTCAACAGGGTAAAACTGGAAACACCATATATTTT
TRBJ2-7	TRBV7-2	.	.	CASSLHQVHTYEQYF	TGTGCCAGCAGCTTACATCAGGTACACACCTACGAGCAGTACTTC
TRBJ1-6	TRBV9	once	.	CASSGGTFYNSPLHF	TGTGCCAGCAGCGGCGGGACCTTCTATAATTCACCCCTCCACTTT
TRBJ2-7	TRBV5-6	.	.	CASRFGGGFEQYF	TGTGCCAGCAGGTTTGGAGGGGGCTTTGAGCAGTACTTC
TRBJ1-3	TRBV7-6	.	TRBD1	CASSPGTGGGNTIYF	TGTGCCAGCAGCCCCGGGACAGGGGGCGGAAACACCATATATTTT
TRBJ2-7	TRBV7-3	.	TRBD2	CASSPTGTSTYEQYF	TGTGCCAGCAGCCCCACTGGGACTAGCACCTACGAGCAGTACTTC
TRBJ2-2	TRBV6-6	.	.	CASTNSGKGAGELFF	TGTGCCAGCACCAACTCAGGAAAAGGGGCCGGGGAGCTGTTTTTT
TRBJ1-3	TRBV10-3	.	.	CASARQASGNTIYF	TGTGCCTCCGCCAGACAGGCTTCGGGAAACACCATATATTTT
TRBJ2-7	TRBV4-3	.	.	CASSQGRGYYEQYF	TGCGCCAGCAGCCAAGGTCGGGGGTACTACGAGCAGTACTTC
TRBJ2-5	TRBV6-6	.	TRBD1	CASSRQGQETQYF	TGTGCCAGCAGCAGACAGGGTCAAGAGACCCAGTACTTC
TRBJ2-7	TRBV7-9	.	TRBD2	CASIDNRGGHEQYF	TGTGCCAGCATCGATAACCGGGGGGGACACGAGCAGTACTTC
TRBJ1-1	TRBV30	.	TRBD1	CAWSRQGTEAFF	TGTGCCTGGAGCAGACAGGGCACTGAAGCTTTCTTT
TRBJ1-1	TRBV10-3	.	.	CATTVESGTEAFF	TGTGCCACCACCGTGGAGTCGGGCACTGAAGCTTTCTTT
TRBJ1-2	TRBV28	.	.	CASSLSLGGYGYTF	TGTGCCAGCAGTTTGTCCCTGGGGGGCTATGGCTACACCTTC
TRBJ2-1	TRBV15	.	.	CATSTQYNEQFF	TGTGCCACCAGCACACAATACAATGAGCAGTTCTTC
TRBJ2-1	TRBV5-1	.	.	CASSSGLRGRQFF	TGCGCCAGCAGCTCGGGCCTGCGGGGTCGGCAGTTCTTC
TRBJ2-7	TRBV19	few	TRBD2	CASSNGDYGSYEQYF	TGTGCCAGTAGTAACGGGGACTACGGTTCCTACGAGCAGTACTTC
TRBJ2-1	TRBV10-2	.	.	CASSRGLTYNEQFF	TGCGCCAGCAGCCGGGGTTTAACCTACAATGAGCAGTTCTTC
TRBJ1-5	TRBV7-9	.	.	CASSPSGQGRRPQHF	TGTGCCAGCAGCCCGTCCGGGCAGGGCCGTCGGCCCCAGCATTTT
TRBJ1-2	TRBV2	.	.	CASSGTGGYTF	TGTGCCAGCAGTGGAACGGGAGGCTACACCTTC
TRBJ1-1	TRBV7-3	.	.	CASTPAGGTEAFF	TGTGCCAGCACCCCAGCGGGTGGTACTGAAGCTTTCTTT
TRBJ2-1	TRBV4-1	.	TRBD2	CASSQVAGGGDEQFF	TGCGCCAGCAGCCAAGTTGCGGGGGGGGGCGATGAGCAGTTCTTC
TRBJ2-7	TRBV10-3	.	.	CAISDRSYEQYF	TGTGCCATCAGTGACAGGTCCTACGAGCAGTACTTC
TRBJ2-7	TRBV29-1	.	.	CSAVLSSSYEQYF	TGCAGCGCTGTTTTATCGAGCTCCTACGAGCAGTACTTC
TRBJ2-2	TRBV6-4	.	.	CASRGAPGELFF	TGTGCCAGCAGAGGGGCCCCCGGGGAGCTGTTTTTT
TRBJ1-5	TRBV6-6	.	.	CASSSGLDQPQHF	TGTGCCAGCAGTTCAGGGTTAGATCAGCCCCAGCATTTT
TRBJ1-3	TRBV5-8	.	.	CASSLWDTGLRNTIYF	TGTGCCAGCAGCTTGTGGGATACAGGGCTCAGAAACACCATATATTTT
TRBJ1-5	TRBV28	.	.	CASSLVDSFNQPQHF	TGTGCCAGCAGTTTGGTTGACAGTTTTAATCAGCCCCAGCATTTT
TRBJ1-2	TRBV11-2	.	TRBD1	CASSFLTGDFDYGYTF	TGTGCCAGCAGCTTTCTGACAGGGGATTTTGATTATGGCTACACCTTC
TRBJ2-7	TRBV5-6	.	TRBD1	CASSLGQGVTIEQYF	TGTGCCAGCAGCCTGGGACAGGGGGTGACCATCGAGCAGTACTTC
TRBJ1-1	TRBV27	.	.	CASSLGLRAFF	TGTGCCAGCAGTTTAGGGTTGAGGGCTTTCTTT
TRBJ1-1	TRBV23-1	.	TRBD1	CASGKTGVNTEAFF	TGCGCCAGCGGAAAGACAGGGGTAAACACTGAAGCTTTCTTT
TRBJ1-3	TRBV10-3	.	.	CAIAGGAGNTIYF	TGTGCCATAGCCGGGGGAGCTGGAAACACCATATATTTT
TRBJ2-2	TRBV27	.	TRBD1	CASSRRWIGQDTGELFF	TGTGCCAGCAGCCGCCGCTGGATAGGACAGGACACCGGGGAGCTGTTTTTT
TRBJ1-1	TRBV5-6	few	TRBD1	CASSWGQGAITEAFF	TGTGCCAGCAGCTGGGGACAGGGGGCGATTACTGAAGCTTTCTTT
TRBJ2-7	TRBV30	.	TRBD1	CAWSIGTGGYEQYF	TGTGCCTGGAGTATCGGGACAGGGGGCTACGAGCAGTACTTC
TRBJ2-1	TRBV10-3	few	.	CAISESPRVTVSSYNEQFF	TGTGCCATCAGTGAGTCCCCCCGGGTAACGGTCAGCTCCTACAATGAGCAGTTCTTC
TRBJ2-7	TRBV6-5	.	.	CASSRSYEQYF	TGTGCCAGCAGTCGCTCCTACGAGCAGTACTTC